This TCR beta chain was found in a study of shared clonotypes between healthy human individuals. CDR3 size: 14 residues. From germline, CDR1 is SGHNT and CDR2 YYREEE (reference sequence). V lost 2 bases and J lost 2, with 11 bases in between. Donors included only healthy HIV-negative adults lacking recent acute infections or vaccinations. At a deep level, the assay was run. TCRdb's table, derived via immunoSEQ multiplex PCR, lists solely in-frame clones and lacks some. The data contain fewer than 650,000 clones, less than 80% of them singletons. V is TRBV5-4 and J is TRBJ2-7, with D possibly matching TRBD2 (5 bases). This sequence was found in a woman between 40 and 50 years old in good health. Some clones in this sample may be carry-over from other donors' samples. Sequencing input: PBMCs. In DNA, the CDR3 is TGTGCCAGCAGCTTAGCGGTTCCGCCCTACGAGCAGTACTTC. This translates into CASSLAVPPYEQYF. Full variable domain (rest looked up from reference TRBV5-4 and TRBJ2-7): ETGVTQSPTHLIKTRGQQVTLRCSSQSGHNTVSWYQQALGQGPQFIFQYYREEENGRGNFPPRFSGLQFPNYSSELNVNALELDDSALYLCASSLAVPPYEQYFGPGTRLTVT.